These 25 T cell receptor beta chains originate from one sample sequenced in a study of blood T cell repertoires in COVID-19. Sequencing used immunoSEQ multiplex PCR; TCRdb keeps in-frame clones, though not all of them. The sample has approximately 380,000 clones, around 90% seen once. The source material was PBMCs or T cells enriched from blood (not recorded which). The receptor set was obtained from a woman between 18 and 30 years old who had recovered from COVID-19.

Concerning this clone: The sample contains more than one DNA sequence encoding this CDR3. The CDR3 is CASRDSNYGYTF. DNA for the CDR3: TGTGCCAGCCGGGACAGTAACTATGGCTACACCTTC. The chain uses TRBV2 and TRBJ1-2, with 7 bases lining up with TRBD1. The germline V gene encodes CDR1 SNHLY and CDR2 FYNNEI. The CDR3 spans 12 residues. The J segment lost 1 base and the V segment lost 8 bases, leaving 1 base of the junction unmatched.

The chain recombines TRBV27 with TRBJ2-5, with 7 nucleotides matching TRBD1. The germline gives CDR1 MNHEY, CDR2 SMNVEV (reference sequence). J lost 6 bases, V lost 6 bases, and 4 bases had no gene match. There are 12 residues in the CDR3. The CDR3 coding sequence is TGTGCCAGCAGAAACAGGGGAAAGACCCAGTACTTC. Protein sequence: CASRNRGKTQYF.

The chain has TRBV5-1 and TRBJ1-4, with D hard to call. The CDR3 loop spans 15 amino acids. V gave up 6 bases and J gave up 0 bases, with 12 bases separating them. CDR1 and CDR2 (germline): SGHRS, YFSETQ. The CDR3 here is CASTPRGATNEKLFF. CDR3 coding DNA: TGCGCCAGCACCCCTCGGGGAGCAACTAATGAAAAACTGTTTTTT.

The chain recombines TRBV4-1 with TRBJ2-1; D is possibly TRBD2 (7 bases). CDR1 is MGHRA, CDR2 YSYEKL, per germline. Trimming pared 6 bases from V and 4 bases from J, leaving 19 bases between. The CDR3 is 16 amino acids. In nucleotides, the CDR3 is TGCGCCAGCAGTTCAAGGGGGGGAAACCTATACAATGAGCAGTTCTTC. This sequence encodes CASSSRGGNLYNEQFF.

CDR3 region: CASSYSISGSQPQHF. CDR3 nucleotides: TGTGCCAGCAGTTACTCGATATCCGGGAGTCAGCCCCAGCATTTT. The chain is built from TRBV6-5 and TRBJ1-5; no definite D call. The CDR3 loop spans 15 amino acids. Germline values: CDR1 MNHEY, CDR2 SVGAGI. Trimming removed 0 bases at V and 6 bases at J, with 12 bases between.

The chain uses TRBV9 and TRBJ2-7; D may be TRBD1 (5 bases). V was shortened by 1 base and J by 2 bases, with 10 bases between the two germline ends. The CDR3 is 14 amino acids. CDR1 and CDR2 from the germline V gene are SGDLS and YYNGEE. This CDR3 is CASSVRTPTYEQYF. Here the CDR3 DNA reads TGTGCCAGCAGCGTACGGACACCGACCTACGAGCAGTACTTC.

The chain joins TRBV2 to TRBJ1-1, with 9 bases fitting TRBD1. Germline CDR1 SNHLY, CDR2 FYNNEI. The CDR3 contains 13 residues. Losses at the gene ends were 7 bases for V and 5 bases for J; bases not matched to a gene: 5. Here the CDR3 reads CASMGDRETEAFF. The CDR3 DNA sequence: TGTGCCAGCATGGGGGACAGGGAGACTGAAGCTTTCTTT.

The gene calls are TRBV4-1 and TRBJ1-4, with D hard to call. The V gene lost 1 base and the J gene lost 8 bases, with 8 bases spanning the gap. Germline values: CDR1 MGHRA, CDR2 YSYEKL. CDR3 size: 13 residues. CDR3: CASSQVSEEKLFF. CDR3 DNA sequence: TGCGCCAGCAGCCAAGTTTCCGAGGAAAAACTGTTTTTT.

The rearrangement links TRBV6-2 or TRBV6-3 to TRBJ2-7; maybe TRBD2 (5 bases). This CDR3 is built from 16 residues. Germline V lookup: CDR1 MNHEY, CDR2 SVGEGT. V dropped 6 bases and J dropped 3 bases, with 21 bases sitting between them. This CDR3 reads CASSARPERTFYEQYF. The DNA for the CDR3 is TGTGCCAGCAGCGCCCGACCAGAGAGGACTTTCTACGAGCAGTACTTC.

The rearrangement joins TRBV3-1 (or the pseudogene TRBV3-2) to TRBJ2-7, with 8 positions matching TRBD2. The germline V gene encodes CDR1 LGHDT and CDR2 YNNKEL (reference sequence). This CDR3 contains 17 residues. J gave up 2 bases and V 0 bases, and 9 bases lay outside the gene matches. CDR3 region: CASSQDLCTSGTYEQYF. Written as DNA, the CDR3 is TGTGCCAGCAGCCAAGATTTATGCACTAGCGGTACCTACGAGCAGTACTTC.

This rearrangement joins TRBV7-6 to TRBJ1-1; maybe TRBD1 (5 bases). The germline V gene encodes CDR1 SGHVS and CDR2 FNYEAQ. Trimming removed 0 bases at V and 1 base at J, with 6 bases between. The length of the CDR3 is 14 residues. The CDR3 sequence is CASSLAGENTEAFF. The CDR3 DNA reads TGTGCCAGCAGCTTAGCAGGGGAGAACACTGAAGCTTTCTTT.

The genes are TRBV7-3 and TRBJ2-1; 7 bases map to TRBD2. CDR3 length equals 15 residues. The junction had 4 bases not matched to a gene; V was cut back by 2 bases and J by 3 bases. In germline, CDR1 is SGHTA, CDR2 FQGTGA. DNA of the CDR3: TGTGCCAGCAGCTTAGAACTAGCGAACTACAATGAGCAGTTCTTC. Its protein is CASSLELANYNEQFF.

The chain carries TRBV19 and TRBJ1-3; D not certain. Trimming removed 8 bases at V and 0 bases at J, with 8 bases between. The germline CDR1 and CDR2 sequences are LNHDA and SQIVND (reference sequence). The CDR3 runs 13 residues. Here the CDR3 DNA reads TGTGCCAGTGGGGAGAGCTCTGGAAACACCATATATTTT. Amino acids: CASGESSGNTIYF.

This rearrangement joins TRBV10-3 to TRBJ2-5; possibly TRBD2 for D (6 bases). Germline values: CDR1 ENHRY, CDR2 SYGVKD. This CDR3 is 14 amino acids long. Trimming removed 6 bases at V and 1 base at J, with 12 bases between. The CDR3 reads CAIRRGLTQETQYF. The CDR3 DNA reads TGTGCCATCAGGAGGGGACTCACCCAAGAGACCCAGTACTTC.

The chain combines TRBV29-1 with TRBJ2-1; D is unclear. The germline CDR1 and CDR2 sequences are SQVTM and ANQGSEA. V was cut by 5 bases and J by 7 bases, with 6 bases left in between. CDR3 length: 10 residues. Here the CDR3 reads CSVWRNEQFF. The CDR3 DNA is TGCAGCGTTTGGAGAAATGAGCAGTTCTTC.

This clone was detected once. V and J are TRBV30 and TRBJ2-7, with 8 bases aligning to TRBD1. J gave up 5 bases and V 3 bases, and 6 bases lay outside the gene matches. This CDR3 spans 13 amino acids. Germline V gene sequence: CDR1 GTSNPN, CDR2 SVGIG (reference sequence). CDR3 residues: CAWRKQGGHEQYF. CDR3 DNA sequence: TGTGCCTGGAGGAAACAGGGGGGCCACGAGCAGTACTTC.

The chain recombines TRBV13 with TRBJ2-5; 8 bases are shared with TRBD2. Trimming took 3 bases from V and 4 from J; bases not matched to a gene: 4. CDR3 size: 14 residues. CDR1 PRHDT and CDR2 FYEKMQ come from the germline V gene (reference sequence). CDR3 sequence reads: CASSFLAGLETQYF. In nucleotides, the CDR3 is TGTGCCAGCAGCTTCTTAGCGGGGTTAGAGACCCAGTACTTC.

The CDR3 region is CASSAGMGTGELFF. In DNA, the CDR3 is TGTGCCAGCAGTGCCGGGATGGGGACCGGGGAGCTGTTTTTT. The chain is built from TRBV6-4 and TRBJ2-2, with D possibly matching TRBD2 (5 bases). This CDR3 contains 14 residues. Per germline, CDR1 MRHNA and CDR2 SNTAGT. V lost 4 bases to trimming and J lost 5 bases, with 11 bases between them.

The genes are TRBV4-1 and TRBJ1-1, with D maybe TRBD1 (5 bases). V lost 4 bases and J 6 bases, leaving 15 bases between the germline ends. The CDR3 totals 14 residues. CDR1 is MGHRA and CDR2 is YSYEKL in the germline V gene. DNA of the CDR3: TGCGCCAGCAGCCTTATTGGCAGGGAAGCTGAAGCTTTCTTT. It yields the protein CASSLIGREAEAFF.

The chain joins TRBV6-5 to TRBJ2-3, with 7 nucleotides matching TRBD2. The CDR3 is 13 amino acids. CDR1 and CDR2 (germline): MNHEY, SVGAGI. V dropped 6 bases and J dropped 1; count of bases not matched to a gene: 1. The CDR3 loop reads CASRAGGTDTQYF. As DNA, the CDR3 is TGTGCCAGCAGGGCGGGGGGCACAGATACGCAGTATTTT.

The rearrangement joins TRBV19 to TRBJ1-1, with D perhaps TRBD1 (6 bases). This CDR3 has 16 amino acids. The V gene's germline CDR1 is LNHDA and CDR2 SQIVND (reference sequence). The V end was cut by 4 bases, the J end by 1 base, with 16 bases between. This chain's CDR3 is CASSTYRVWANTEAFF. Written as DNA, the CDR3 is TGTGCCAGTAGTACCTACAGGGTTTGGGCGAACACTGAAGCTTTCTTT.

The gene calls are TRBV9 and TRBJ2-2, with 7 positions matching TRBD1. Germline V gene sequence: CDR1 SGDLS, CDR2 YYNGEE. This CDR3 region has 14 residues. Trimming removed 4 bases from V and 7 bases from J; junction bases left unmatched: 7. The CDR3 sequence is CASSLRQGGGELFF. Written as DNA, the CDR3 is TGTGCCAGCAGCTTACGACAGGGCGGCGGGGAGCTGTTTTTT.

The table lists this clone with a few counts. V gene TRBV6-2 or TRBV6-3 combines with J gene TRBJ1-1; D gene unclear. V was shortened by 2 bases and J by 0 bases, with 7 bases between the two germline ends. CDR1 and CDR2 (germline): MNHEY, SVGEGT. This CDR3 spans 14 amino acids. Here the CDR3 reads CASSYGGMNTEAFF. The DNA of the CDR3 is TGTGCCAGCAGTTACGGCGGCATGAACACTGAAGCTTTCTTT.

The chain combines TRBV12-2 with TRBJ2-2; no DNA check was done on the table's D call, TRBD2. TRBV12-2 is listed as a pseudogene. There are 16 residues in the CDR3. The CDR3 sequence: CASRANRGEDTGELFF. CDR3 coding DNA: TGTGCAAGTCGCGCGAACCGTGGCGAGGACACCGGGGAGCTGTTTTTT.

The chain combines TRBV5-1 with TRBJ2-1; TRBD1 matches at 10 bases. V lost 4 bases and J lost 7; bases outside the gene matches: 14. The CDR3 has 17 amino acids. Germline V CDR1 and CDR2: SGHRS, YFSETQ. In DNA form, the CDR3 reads TGCGCCAGCAGCGGCCGGGACAGGGGATTTCGGACGAATGAGCAGTTCTTC. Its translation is CASSGRDRGFRTNEQFF.